The clone carrying this T cell receptor (beta chain) was detected ten times or more. TRAV- and TRBV-specific primers, spanning alpha and beta chains, primed first-strand cDNA. Both a constant-region primer and a V-primer adapter served to amplify TCRs across roughly 20 PCR cycles. The mRNA which had been isolated was amplified by in vitro transcription. Each CDR3 protein is one row after TCRdb ran MiXCR on the reads. The sample includes some 46,000 distinct CDR3 sequences, less than 30% of them seen just once. The germline CDR1 and CDR2 sequences are MDHEN and SYDVKM. This CDR3 spans 11 amino acids. The V end was cut by 6 bases, the J end by 2 bases, with 4 bases between. Time point: after trial treatment. Treatment noted: LDRT plus nivolumab, ipilimumab, low-dose cyclophosphamide and aspirin (RACIN trial). This entry is derived from a study of low-dose radiotherapy and immunotherapy resistance in tumors. About the study: While receiving nivolumab 240 mg every two weeks, patients also received ipilimumab 1 mg/kg every six weeks, both intravenously.

Sequenced material: PBMCs, taken after low-dose radiotherapy plus immunotherapy. This TCR was sampled from a male donor with prostate cancer. V usage is TRBV28 and J usage is TRBJ1-2; D call uncertain. CDR3 nucleotide sequence: TGTGCCAGCAGCTCCAACTATGGCTACACCTTC. Protein product: CASSSNYGYTF.